Given below is one T cell receptor (beta chain) in context. What it binds is unknown. What was amplified from RNA transcripts were TCR beta CDR3 regions. The TCR CDR3 first-round RT-PCR relied on the HTBI primer set. In TCRdb, the multiplex PCR reads were re-called with MiXCR into one record per CDR3 protein. The sample yields approximately 380,000 distinct CDR3 sequences, roughly 20% seen once. Ophthalmopathy patients had moderate-to-severe active disease, CAS ≥3, NOSPECS ≥4, and disease duration under 3 months. Clinical symptoms, serum thyroxine, TRAb, thyroid ultrasound and orbital computed tomography informed diagnoses. The sample comes from a study of T cells in Graves' hyperthyroidism and ophthalmopathy. About the study: Peripheral blood was taken when the disease was first diagnosed, before any treatment began.

Whole-study results and caveats: Ophthalmopathy, which appeared later, was predicted by the model a median 6.5 months before onset.

The clonotype comes from a man aged 18-30 years with Graves' ophthalmopathy. The sequencing sample was made of blood.

The CDR3 sequence is CASSPAGGGGDTEAFF. The CDR3 bases are TGCGCCAGCAGCCCTGCCGGCGGGGGGGGGGACACTGAAGCTTTCTTT. The V and J genes are TRBV5-1 and TRBJ1-1; D may be TRBD1 (5 bases). Germline CDR1 reads SGHRS; CDR2 reads YFSETQ. V lost 4 bases and J lost 3, with 19 bases in between. The CDR3 runs to 16 residues.